These 13 T cell receptor beta chains were sequenced from one sample in a study of T cell repertoires in cytomegalovirus infection. TCRdb recomputed calls from the reads with MiXCR, one row per CDR3 protein. The repertoire has hundreds of thousands of distinct CDR3 sequences, around 30% of them found once; the top ten carry roughly 16%. These TCRs are of unknown antigen specificity. The sequencing here drew on cultured PBMCs, taken from culture after CMV antigen stimulation. These receptors all come from a human donor in good health (CMV status not recorded). Some clones in this sample may be carry-over from other donors' samples.

This clonotype has a handful of counts. The genes are TRBV27 and TRBJ1-2, with 10 bases fitting TRBD1. Trimming at V came to 6 bases and at J to 2 bases, leaving 3 bases not matched to a gene. The CDR3 has 14 residues. CDR1 is MNHEY and CDR2 is SMNVEV in the germline V gene (reference sequence). The CDR3 DNA sequence: TGTGCCAGCAGGGGGACAGGGGAGAACTATGGCTACACCTTC. It specifies CASRGTGENYGYTF.

This rearrangement joins TRBV7-9 to TRBJ2-7; 7 bases are a match to TRBD1. After removal of 2 bases from V and 5 bases from J, the junction contained 6 bases not matched to a gene. This CDR3 has 14 residues. The germline CDR1 and CDR2 sequences are SEHNR and FQNEAQ (reference sequence). The chain's CDR3 is CASSLLPQGDEQYF. The CDR3 DNA follows: TGTGCCAGCAGCTTATTGCCTCAGGGGGACGAGCAGTACTTC.

This clonotype was counted ten times or more. The genes are TRBV7-2 and TRBJ2-2; D not resolved. This CDR3 contains 14 residues. Germline assignment: CDR1 SGHTA and CDR2 FQGNSA. Trimming pared 7 bases from V and 0 bases from J, leaving 9 bases between. CDR3 sequence: CASKKGANTGELFF. The CDR3 DNA reads as TGTGCCAGCAAGAAAGGCGCGAACACCGGGGAGCTGTTTTTT.

This clonotype was seen a handful of times. CDR3 protein: CASSPHVNTEAFF. The CDR3, as DNA: TGTGCCAGCAGCCCCCACGTGAACACTGAAGCTTTCTTT. The rearrangement joins TRBV12-3 or TRBV12-4 to TRBJ1-1, with D uncertain. This CDR3 contains 13 residues. Trimming stripped 6 bases from V and 0 bases from J, with 8 bases between.

The genes are TRBV5-1 and TRBJ2-2; 13 nucleotides agree with TRBD2. The CDR3 loop spans 18 amino acids. After removal of 0 bases from V and 6 bases from J, the junction contained 8 bases not matched to a gene. Germline V gives CDR1 SGHRS, CDR2 YFSETQ. CDR3 DNA: TGCGCCAGCAGCTTGGACATTCGGACTAGCGGGAGCTCCGGGGAGCTGTTTTTT. It translates to CASSLDIRTSGSSGELFF. The whole variable domain, remainder taken from reference TRBV5-1 and TRBJ2-2, is KAGVTQTPRYLIKTRGQQVTLSCSPISGHRSVSWYQQTPGQGLQFLFEYFSETQRNKGNFPGRFSGRQFSNSRSEMNVSTLELGDSALYLCASSLDIRTSGSSGELFFGEGSRLTVL.

The chain has TRBV6-1 and TRBJ2-1; D is unclear. This CDR3 is built from 16 residues. V was trimmed by 5 bases and J by 0 bases, leaving 14 bases between them. Germline loops: CDR1 MNHNS, CDR2 SASEGT. DNA of the CDR3: TGTGCCAGCAGTTATGGCGAACTTAGCTCCTACAATGAGCAGTTCTTC. Amino acids: CASSYGELSSYNEQFF.

V is TRBV11-2 and J is TRBJ2-2; 7 bases match TRBD2. This CDR3 contains 17 residues. V gave up 2 bases and J gave up 6 bases; unmatched junction bases: 12. Germline V gene data show CDR1 as SGHAT and CDR2 as FQNNGV. Written as DNA, the CDR3 is TGTGCCAGCAGCTTAAGGCTACGCGGGGCGGGAGCCGGGGAGCTGTTTTTT. Translated, it gives CASSLRLRGAGAGELFF.

This clonotype showed up just a few times. The chain is built from TRBV7-2 and TRBJ2-7, with 9 bases identical to TRBD2. Germline lookup yields CDR1 SGHTA and CDR2 FQGNSA. Trimming at V came to 3 bases and at J to 3 bases, leaving 12 bases not matched to a gene. The CDR3 totals 17 residues. The CDR3 region has the DNA TGTGCCAGCAGCTTTGATCCGGGACTAGCCCATCACTACGAGCAGTACTTC. Its protein is CASSFDPGLAHHYEQYF.

The rearrangement links TRBV19 to TRBJ1-2, with 8 bases lining up with TRBD1. V shed 0 bases and J 2 bases; nucleotides not matched to a gene: 2. This CDR3 has 15 residues. Germline V lookup: CDR1 LNHDA, CDR2 SQIVND (reference sequence). The CDR3 is CASSIETGVNYGYTF. CDR3 sequence (DNA): TGTGCCAGTAGTATAGAGACAGGGGTCAACTATGGCTACACCTTC.

This clonotype was found a few times. V gene TRBV6-1 combines with J gene TRBJ2-5, with TRBD2 matching 11 bases. CDR3 size: 14 residues. The germline V gene encodes CDR1 MNHNS and CDR2 SASEGT. Trimming at V came to 6 bases and at J to 3 bases, leaving 3 bases not matched to a gene. CDR3 region: CASSGLAGKETQYF. For the CDR3, the DNA is TGTGCCAGCAGCGGACTAGCGGGTAAAGAGACCCAGTACTTC.

The J gene is TRBJ1-3, the V gene TRBV12-5; no firm D call. The CDR3 runs to 14 residues. Trimming cost V 7 bases and J 0 bases, with 10 bases left between them. Per the germline V gene, CDR1 is LGHNT and CDR2 is FRNRAP. The CDR3 sequence is CASAMALSGNTIYF. CDR3 DNA: TGTGCTAGTGCGATGGCTCTCTCTGGAAACACCATATATTTT.

The sample holds a few counts of this clonotype. One end of the junction fails to match germline, which may point to a read error. The V gene is TRBV12-3 or TRBV12-4, the J gene TRBJ1-3; D unclear. This CDR3 is 10 amino acids long. The CDR3 region has the DNA TGTGCCAGCAGTTTCGGGCTTCTGGAATTT. Its protein product is CASSFGLLEF.

CDR3 loop: CASSYYPATSGVDTQYF. CDR3 DNA sequence: TGTGCCAGCAGTTACTATCCTGCGACTAGCGGAGTGGATACGCAGTATTTT. V gene TRBV6-2 or TRBV6-3 combines with J gene TRBJ2-3, with 9 bases lining up with TRBD2. Germline CDR1 and CDR2: MNHEY and SVGEGT. The CDR3 is 17 residues long. Germline trimming cut 1 base from V and 6 bases from J; bases unmatched to any gene: 11.